These 8 T cell receptor beta chains originate from one sample sequenced in a study of blood T cell repertoires in COVID-19 (dated by TCRdb to 2019 to 2021). Library preparation used the immunoSEQ multiplex PCR assay. Drawn from immuneACCESS, this table holds only the in-frame rearrangements with V and J called that TCRdb kept. Clones are partly lost; checked studies trace under half to an unresolved V gene and leave the rest unexplained. This sample comprises around 75,000 clones, more than 75% of them detected only once. 1.3% to 1.5% of the sample is in the top ten clones. Specimen: peripheral blood. The source of these receptors is a human donor in a cohort sampled during active COVID-19.

The genes are TRBV12-3 or TRBV12-4 and TRBJ2-1; possible D gene TRBD2, 6 bases. The CDR3 extends over 12 amino acids. The V and J ends lost 8 bases and 7 bases respectively, with 12 bases between them. The CDR3, as DNA: TGTGCCAGCGAACTAGCTCGGAATGAGCAGTTCTTC. Translating gives CASELARNEQFF.

The genes are TRBV5-1 and TRBJ2-2; 9 bases match TRBD2. The V and J ends lost 1 base and 0 bases, in that order; junction bases with no gene match: 1. Germline loops: CDR1 SGHRS, CDR2 YFSETQ. The CDR3 has 16 amino acids. CDR3 sequence reads: CASSLTSGPNTGELFF. CDR3 bases: TGCGCCAGCAGCTTGACTAGCGGGCCGAACACCGGGGAGCTGTTTTTT. Supplemented by reference TRBV5-1 and TRBJ2-2, the full variable domain reads KAGVTQTPRYLIKTRGQQVTLSCSPISGHRSVSWYQQTPGQGLQFLFEYFSETQRNKGNFPGRFSGRQFSNSRSEMNVSTLELGDSALYLCASSLTSGPNTGELFFGEGSRLTVL.

V and J are TRBV29-1 and TRBJ1-2; D perhaps matches TRBD1 (6 bases). The V and J ends lost 4 bases and 9 bases respectively, with 12 bases between them. Germline lookup yields CDR1 SQVTM and CDR2 ANQGSEA. This CDR3 spans 11 amino acids. This chain's CDR3 is CSVGAGVRYTF. CDR3 DNA: TGCAGCGTTGGGGCAGGGGTGCGCTACACCTTC.

This clone was recorded once. The CDR3 loop reads CSVSERDEQYV. As DNA, the CDR3 is TGCAGCGTTAGTGAGCGCGACGAGCAGTACGTC. The rearrangement uses TRBV29-1 and TRBJ2-7, with D unclear. The CDR3 spans 11 residues. V was cut by 5 bases and J by 5 bases, with 10 bases left in between. CDR1 and CDR2 from the germline V gene are SQVTM and ANQGSEA.

The chain carries TRBV3-1 (or the pseudogene TRBV3-2) and TRBJ2-5; D possibly corresponds to TRBD2 (5 bases). The CDR3 is made up of 13 amino acids. V was cut by 1 base and J by 7 bases, with 10 bases left in between. Germline V gene lookup returns CDR1 LGHDT and CDR2 YNNKEL (reference sequence). The CDR3, as DNA: TGTGCCAGCAGCCAAGTGACGGGGAGGACCCAGTACTTC. Amino acid sequence: CASSQVTGRTQYF.

The chain links TRBV10-3 to TRBJ2-3; maybe TRBD2 (6 bases). Trimming took off 5 bases at V and 0 bases at J, with 18 bases between the two ends. In germline, CDR1 is ENHRY, CDR2 SYGVKD. CDR3 length equals 17 residues. The CDR3 protein is CAISRVAVGGSTDTQYF. As DNA, the CDR3 is TGTGCCATCAGTAGAGTGGCGGTTGGAGGGAGCACAGATACGCAGTATTTT.

V gene TRBV10-3 combines with J gene TRBJ2-7; 9 bases line up with TRBD1. The V gene's germline CDR1 is ENHRY and CDR2 SYGVKD. CDR3 size: 12 residues. V dropped 10 bases and J dropped 6; count of bases not matched to a gene: 7. The CDR3 nucleotides read TGTGCCAACGGACAGGGGAGAAGCGAGCAGTACTTC. It encodes CANGQGRSEQYF.

This chain connects TRBV7-6 to TRBJ2-2; 14 bases align to TRBD2. CDR3 length: 18 amino acids. Germline CDR1 is SGHVS and CDR2 is FNYEAQ. Trimming cost V 5 bases and J 4 bases; bases outside gene matches: 9. The CDR3 reads CASSQGLAGGPGTGELFF. The CDR3 DNA reads as TGTGCCAGCAGCCAAGGACTAGCGGGAGGTCCGGGCACCGGGGAGCTGTTTTTT.